The present TCR beta chain was sequenced within a study of T cell responses to AZD1222 COVID-19 vaccine. A word on this clone: As yet, its antigen is unknown.

Some second doses came at about 4 weeks and others at about 12 weeks; these were pooled. CDR1 and CDR2 (germline): ENHRY, SYGVKD. The trim removed 10 bases at V and 2 bases at J, leaving 9 bases unmatched. The length of the CDR3 is 14 residues. Whole-study findings and limits: Possibly, clonal diversity was underestimated; donors were largely white British and included more females. Increased Spike-specific TCR breadth and depth were observed after two AZD1222 doses.

Sequencing used immunoSEQ multiplex PCR; TCRdb keeps in-frame clones, though not all of them. The data hold 150,000 to 200,000 clones, with 92% observed a single time. The rearrangement joins TRBV10-3 to TRBJ2-7; 9 bases match TRBD2. This clonotype was obtained from an adult who received the AZD1222 COVID-19 vaccine. The sample in question was peripheral blood, obtained 28 days after the second AZD1222 dose. CDR3 coding DNA: TGTGCCAGCCGCGGCGGGGGGGTTACCTACGAGCAGTACTTC. As protein: CASRGGGVTYEQYF.